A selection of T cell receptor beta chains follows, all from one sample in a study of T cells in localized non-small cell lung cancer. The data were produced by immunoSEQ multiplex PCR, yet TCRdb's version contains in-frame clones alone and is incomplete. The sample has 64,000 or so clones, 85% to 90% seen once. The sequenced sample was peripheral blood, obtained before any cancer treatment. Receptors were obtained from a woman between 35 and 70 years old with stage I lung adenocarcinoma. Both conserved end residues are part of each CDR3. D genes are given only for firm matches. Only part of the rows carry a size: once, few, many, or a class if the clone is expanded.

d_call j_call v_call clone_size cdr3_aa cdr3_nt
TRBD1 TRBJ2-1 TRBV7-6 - CASSLAYRGNEQFF TGTGCCAGCAGCTTAGCCTACAGGGGAAATGAGCAGTTCTTC
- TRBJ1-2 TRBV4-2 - CASSQKDSHSAGYTF TGTGCCAGCAGCCAAAAGGACTCACACAGCGCTGGCTACACCTTC
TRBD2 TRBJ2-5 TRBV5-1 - CASSLGAGGALGETQYF TGCGCCAGCAGCTTGGGAGCGGGGGGCGCGTTGGGGGAGACCCAGTACTTC
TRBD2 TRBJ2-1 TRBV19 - CASSISREGRYEQFF TGTGCCAGTAGTATCTCGCGGGAGGGCCGTTATGAGCAGTTCTTC
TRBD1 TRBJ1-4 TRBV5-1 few CASSLSGQINEKLFF TGCGCCAGCAGCTTATCGGGACAGATTAATGAAAAACTGTTTTTT
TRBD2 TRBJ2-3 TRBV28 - CASSLISSGGSTDTQYF TGTGCCAGCAGTTTAATTTCTAGCGGGGGGAGCACAGATACGCAGTATTTT
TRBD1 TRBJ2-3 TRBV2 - CATITGVSDTQYF TGTGCCACCATAACAGGGGTTTCAGATACGCAGTATTTT
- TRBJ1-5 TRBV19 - CASSISSHSNQPQHF TGTGCCAGTAGTATCTCCAGCCATAGCAATCAGCCCCAGCATTTT
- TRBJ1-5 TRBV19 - CASGRRNQPQHF TGTGCCAGTGGTCGACGCAATCAGCCCCAGCATTTT
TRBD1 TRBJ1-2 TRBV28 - CASSLRTGGYGYTF TGTGCCAGCAGTTTACGGACAGGGGGATATGGCTACACCTTC
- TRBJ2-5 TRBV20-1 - CSARIQETQYF TGCAGTGCTAGAATTCAAGAGACCCAGTACTTC
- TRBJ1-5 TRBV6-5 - CASRPQGGAAGTQHF TGTGCCAGCAGACCCCAAGGGGGGGCCGCGGGTACCCAGCATTTT
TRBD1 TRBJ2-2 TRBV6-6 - CASRRQGADGELFF TGTGCCAGCAGGAGACAGGGGGCTGACGGGGAGCTGTTTTTT
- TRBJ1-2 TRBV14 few CASSQLGGNYGYTF TGTGCCAGCAGCCAACTGGGGGGAAACTATGGCTACACCTTC
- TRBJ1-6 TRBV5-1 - CASSLEVAGWGSDSPLHF TGCGCCAGCAGCTTGGAAGTCGCAGGGTGGGGTAGTGATTCACCCCTCCACTTT
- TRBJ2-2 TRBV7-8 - CASSTQGNTGELFF TGTGCCAGCAGCACACAGGGGAACACCGGGGAGCTGTTTTTT
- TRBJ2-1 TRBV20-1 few CSARPETEQFF TGCAGTGCTAGGCCCGAGACTGAGCAGTTCTTC
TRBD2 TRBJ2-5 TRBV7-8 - CASSWIGTSGRDETQYF TGTGCCAGCAGCTGGATCGGGACTAGCGGGAGGGACGAGACCCAGTACTTC
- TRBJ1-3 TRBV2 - CASTTRPEARNTIYF TGTGCCAGCACAACACGACCGGAGGCGAGAAACACCATATATTTT
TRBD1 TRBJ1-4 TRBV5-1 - CASSRGQATNEKLFF TGCGCCAGCAGCCGTGGACAGGCAACTAATGAAAAACTGTTTTTT
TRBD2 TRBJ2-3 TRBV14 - CASSVTSGTDTQYF TGTGCCAGCAGCGTCACTAGCGGAACAGATACGCAGTATTTT
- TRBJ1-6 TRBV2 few CASSTDVTDIYNSPLHF TGTGCCAGCAGTACCGACGTGACAGACATCTATAATTCACCCCTCCACTTT
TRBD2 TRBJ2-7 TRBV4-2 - CASSHESGGPEQQYF TGTGCCAGCAGCCATGAAAGCGGGGGGCCGGAACAGCAGTACTTC
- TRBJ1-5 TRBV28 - CASSFYTSGQPQHF TGTGCCAGCAGTTTTTACACATCAGGACAGCCCCAGCATTTT
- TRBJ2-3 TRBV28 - CAGSLSAGGTDTQYF TGTGCCGGCAGTTTAAGCGCAGGGGGCACAGATACGCAGTATTTT
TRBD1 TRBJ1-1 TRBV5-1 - CASGPGQGAGEAFF TGCGCCAGCGGACCGGGACAGGGGGCCGGTGAAGCTTTCTTT
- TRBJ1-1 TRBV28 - CASSFVGEGMNTEAFF TGTGCCAGCAGTTTTGTGGGAGAGGGAATGAACACTGAAGCTTTCTTT
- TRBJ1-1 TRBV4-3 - CASSQGTPLEAFF TGCGCCAGCAGCCAAGGGACACCATTGGAAGCTTTCTTT
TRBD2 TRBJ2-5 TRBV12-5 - CASGSRTSGRAGMQETQYF TGTGCTAGTGGTTCTCGGACTAGCGGGAGAGCAGGTATGCAAGAGACCCAGTACTTC
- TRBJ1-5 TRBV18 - CASSAGLGQPQHF TGTGCCAGCTCGGCGGGGTTGGGGCAGCCCCAGCATTTT
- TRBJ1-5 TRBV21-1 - CASSNRTGTTQPQHF TGTGCCAGCAGCAACCGGACCGGGACTACCCAGCCCCAGCATTTT
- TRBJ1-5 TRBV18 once CASSQNRNQPQHF TGTGCCAGCTCTCAGAACAGGAATCAGCCCCAGCATTTT
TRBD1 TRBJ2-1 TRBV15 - CATSREGQGNHNEQFF TGTGCCACCAGCAGAGAAGGACAGGGAAATCACAATGAGCAGTTCTTC
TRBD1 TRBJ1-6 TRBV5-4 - CASSLDRGNSPLHF TGTGCCAGCAGCCTTGACAGGGGTAATTCACCCCTCCACTTT
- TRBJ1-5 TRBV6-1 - CATSTDSNQPQHF TGTGCCACGTCGACAGATAGCAATCAGCCCCAGCATTTT
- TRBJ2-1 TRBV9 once CASSAGGGQAYNEQFF TGTGCCAGCAGCGCCGGGGGGGGACAGGCTTACAATGAGCAGTTCTTC
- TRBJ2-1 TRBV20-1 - CSASLYNEQFF TGCAGTGCTAGTCTGTACAATGAGCAGTTCTTC
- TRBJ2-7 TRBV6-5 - CASSYANRDPYEQYF TGTGCCAGCAGTTACGCCAACCGGGATCCCTACGAGCAGTACTTC
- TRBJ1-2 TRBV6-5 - CASSPDTAYGYTF TGTGCCAGCAGTCCAGACACCGCTTACGGCTACACCTTC
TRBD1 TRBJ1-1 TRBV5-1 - CASSLQGAGLNTEAFF TGCGCCAGCAGCTTACAGGGGGCGGGTTTGAACACTGAAGCTTTCTTT
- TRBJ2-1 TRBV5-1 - CASSLTVVEGSEQFF TGCGCCAGCAGCCTGACCGTGGTAGAGGGGTCCGAGCAGTTCTTC